The present TCR beta chain was sequenced within a study of blood T cell repertoires in COVID-19. Study as a whole: Samples of COVID-19 (acute and convalescent) were obtained from the United States, Italy and Spain. PBMCs, B-cell-depleted T cells, or T cells provided the cDNA or gDNA that made up the material.

Germline V gene data show CDR1 as SGHTA and CDR2 as FQGNSA. V lost 1 base and J lost 5, with 15 bases in between. CDR3 length equals 16 residues. In the original workflow: Reference gene primers were amplified, and this amplification served to estimate nucleated cell counts. The table came from immunoSEQ multiplex PCR; TCRdb's copy has only in-frame clones and leaves some out. The D gene and trimming were derived from the DNA, and the V and J assignments and clone size from that table. The table lists about 140,000 clones, around 90% of them singletons. Sequencing was performed on peripheral blood. This TCR derives from a man between 70 and 80 years old with acute or convalescent COVID-19. The chain carries TRBV7-2 and TRBJ2-1; D gene unclear. CDR3 DNA: TGTGCCAGCAGCTTAGTCCCGACTGGTGCAGACAATGAGCAGTTCTTC. Residues: CASSLVPTGADNEQFF. The full variable domain, in which reference TRBV7-2 and TRBJ2-1 provide the parts outside the CDR3, is GAGVSQSPSNKVTEKGKDVELRCDPISGHTALYWYRQSLGQGLEFLIYFQGNSAPDKSGLPSDRFSAERTGGSVSTLTIQRTQQEDSAVYLCASSLVPTGADNEQFFGPGTRLTVL.